Below are 26 T cell receptor beta chains sequenced from a single sample in a study of blood T cell repertoires in COVID-19. The data were produced by immunoSEQ multiplex PCR, yet TCRdb's version contains in-frame clones alone and is incomplete. The table has about 340,000 clones, 65% to 85% seen once. Input material: peripheral blood. Every receptor here comes from a man aged 30 to 39 with active or convalescent COVID-19.

By share, this clone counts as medium-sized. V gene TRBV19 combines with J gene TRBJ1-4; 7 bases are a match to TRBD1. V lost 4 bases, J lost 8 bases, and 10 bases stayed unmatched. Germline V gives CDR1 LNHDA, CDR2 SQIVND (reference sequence). The CDR3 sequence is 15 residues long. The CDR3 is CASSSNEGAGEKLFF. The CDR3 DNA reads TGTGCCAGTAGTAGTAATGAGGGGGCTGGCGAAAAACTGTTTTTT.

The DNA for the CDR3 is TGTGCCAGTAGTCCGTCAGACATAGCCAAAAACATTCAGTACTTC. This encodes CASSPSDIAKNIQYF. The chain combines TRBV19 with TRBJ2-4, with no clear D. The CDR3 consists of 15 residues. Germline V gene lookup returns CDR1 LNHDA and CDR2 SQIVND (reference sequence). Trimming shortened V by 5 bases and J by 0 bases, and 11 bases separated the two germline ends.

The chain combines TRBV7-8 with TRBJ2-7; 8 nucleotides align to TRBD1. The CDR3 extends over 14 amino acids. V was pared by 8 bases and J by 2 bases, with 8 bases of the junction left unmatched. Germline V gives CDR1 SGHVS, CDR2 FQNEAQ. DNA for the CDR3: TGTGCCAGCGGTCGGACAGGGAAGCCCTACGAGCAGTACTTC. It translates to CASGRTGKPYEQYF.

The V and J genes are TRBV7-2 and TRBJ2-1, with unresolved D. CDR3 size: 14 residues. The V and J ends lost 9 bases and 3 bases respectively, with 15 bases between them. The V gene's germline CDR1 is SGHTA and CDR2 FQGNSA. CDR3 coding DNA: TGTGCCAGTTTGCTGGAGCCTATCTACAATGAGCAGTTCTTC. Protein: CASLLEPIYNEQFF.

The V call is TRBV11-2, the J call TRBJ1-1; TRBD1 might be the D (6 bases). The length of the CDR3 is 16 residues. Trimming took 5 bases from V and 4 from J, leaving 20 bases between them. Germline CDR1 SGHAT, CDR2 FQNNGV. DNA for the CDR3: TGTGCCAGCAGCCCGGGACAATACTGGCCCAGCACTGAAGCTTTCTTT. Amino acid sequence: CASSPGQYWPSTEAFF.

The CDR3 here is CAISESGGVYEQYF. The CDR3 nucleotides are TGTGCCATCAGTGAAAGCGGGGGGGTCTACGAGCAGTACTTC. This chain links TRBV10-3 with TRBJ2-7; TRBD2 matches at 10 bases. CDR3 length equals 14 residues. J gave up 3 bases and V 3 bases, and 2 bases lay outside the gene matches. Germline CDR1 ENHRY, CDR2 SYGVKD.

The chain uses TRBV7-2 and TRBJ2-3, with 9 bases matching TRBD1. The CDR3 sequence is 12 residues long. Trimming took 8 bases from V and 9 from J; bases not matched to a gene: 6. The germline CDR1 and CDR2 sequences are SGHTA and FQGNSA. Here the CDR3 reads CASQQGASTQYF. CDR3 in DNA: TGTGCCAGCCAACAGGGGGCATCGACGCAGTATTTT.

This chain links TRBV2 with TRBJ1-5, with 8 bases identical to TRBD1. The CDR3 is 15 amino acids. J lost 7 bases, V lost 3 bases, and 8 bases had no gene match. In germline, CDR1 is SNHLY, CDR2 FYNNEI. In nucleotides, the CDR3 is TGTGCCAGCAGTGATGAACAGGGGGTCGGACAGCCCCAGCATTTT. Encoded protein: CASSDEQGVGQPQHF.

This clone was recorded a few times. The chain links TRBV7-6 to TRBJ1-6, with 10 bases matching TRBD1. This CDR3 spans 15 amino acids. The V segment lost 6 bases and the J segment 6 bases; nucleotides outside the gene matches: 5. The germline CDR1 and CDR2 sequences are SGHVS and FNYEAQ. CDR3 in DNA: TGTGCCAGCAGTCCGACAGGGGGCGGTAATTCACCCCTCCACTTT. Amino acids: CASSPTGGGNSPLHF. Combining the CDR3 with reference TRBV7-6 and TRBJ1-6 gives the whole variable domain GAGVSQSPRYKVTKRGQDVALRCDPISGHVSLYWYRQALGQGPEFLTYFNYEAQQDKSGLPNDRFSAERPEGSISTLTIQRTEQRDSAMYRCASSPTGGGNSPLHFGNGTRLTVT.

The chain is built from TRBV2 and TRBJ2-7; 7 positions match TRBD2. This CDR3 is built from 13 residues. Looked up from germline, CDR1 is SNHLY and CDR2 is FYNNEI. J lost 3 bases, V lost 10 bases, and 9 bases had no gene match. The CDR3 nucleotides are TGTGCCACCCGGGACTATTCATTCTACGAGCAGTACTTC. It encodes CATRDYSFYEQYF.

The gene calls are TRBV7-9 and TRBJ1-5; D is undetermined. The CDR3 is 14 amino acids. CDR1 and CDR2 (germline): SEHNR, FQNEAQ (reference sequence). V gave up 4 bases and J gave up 3 bases, with 10 bases separating them. For the CDR3, the DNA is TGTGCCAGCAGCTCAGGAGGGTACAATCAGCCCCAGCATTTT. Residues: CASSSGGYNQPQHF.

The chain carries TRBV15 and TRBJ2-7, with a tentative D call TRBD1 (6 bases). V lost 4 bases and J lost 7, with 17 bases in between. Germline assignment: CDR1 LNHNV and CDR2 YYDKDF (reference sequence). The CDR3 has 14 amino acids. The CDR3 DNA reads as TGTGCCACCAGCACATTACAGGGATTGTTTGAGCAGTACTTC. Its translation is CATSTLQGLFEQYF.

The chain is built from TRBV12-3 or TRBV12-4 and TRBJ1-2; D uncertain. The CDR3 spans 12 residues. Trimming pared 7 bases from V and 5 bases from J, leaving 11 bases between. The CDR3 here is CASTGGGYGYTF. As DNA, the CDR3 is TGTGCCAGCACCGGAGGAGGGTATGGCTACACCTTC.

The rearrangement joins TRBV28 to TRBJ2-7; D perhaps matches TRBD2 (5 bases). Germline-derived CDR1 and CDR2 are MDHEN and SYDVKM. V was pared by 4 bases and J by 5 bases, with 15 bases between. This CDR3 is 14 amino acids long. For the CDR3, the DNA is TGTGCCAGCAGTTCCCCCGGGTCCGGGGACGAGCAGTACTTC. Its protein is CASSSPGSGDEQYF.

This clone turned up a few times. The chain links TRBV28 to TRBJ1-2; 8 positions match TRBD1. Germline values: CDR1 MDHEN, CDR2 SYDVKM. The V gene end was trimmed by 6 bases and the J gene end by 8 bases; junction bases not matched to a gene: 5. The CDR3 covers 12 residues. CDR3 in amino acids: CASSQGAQGYTF. The CDR3 DNA follows: TGTGCCAGCAGCCAGGGGGCGCAGGGCTACACCTTC.

The chain combines TRBV25-1 with TRBJ1-1; a weak D match, TRBD1 (5 bases). The V gene lost 2 bases and the J gene lost 4 bases, with 8 bases spanning the gap. The germline CDR1 and CDR2 sequences are MGHDK and SYGVNS. The CDR3 sequence is 13 residues long. Here the CDR3 DNA reads TGTGCCAGCAGTGAAATAGGGGCCACTGAAGCTTTCTTT. Translating gives CASSEIGATEAFF.

The chain employs TRBV7-2 and TRBJ1-3, with D perhaps matching TRBD1 (5 bases). In germline, CDR1 is SGHTA, CDR2 FQGNSA. The CDR3 consists of 15 residues. V was shortened by 5 bases and J by 1 base, with 12 bases between the two germline ends. In DNA form, the CDR3 reads TGTGCCAGCAGCCCCGACAGTTCGTCTGGAAACACCATATATTTT. Protein product: CASSPDSSSGNTIYF.

The rearrangement joins TRBV5-4 to TRBJ2-5; 11 nucleotides agree with TRBD1. The CDR3 runs to 15 residues. With 2 bases clipped from V and 5 bases from J, the junction kept 5 bases outside the gene matches. Germline V gene sequence: CDR1 SGHNT, CDR2 YYREEE (reference sequence). The chain's CDR3 is CASSLGQGAWETQYF. DNA for the CDR3: TGTGCCAGCAGCTTAGGACAGGGGGCTTGGGAGACCCAGTACTTC. Full variable domain (rest looked up from reference TRBV5-4 and TRBJ2-5): ETGVTQSPTHLIKTRGQQVTLRCSSQSGHNTVSWYQQALGQGPQFIFQYYREEENGRGNFPPRFSGLQFPNYSSELNVNALELDDSALYLCASSLGQGAWETQYFGPGTRLLVL.

The rearrangement links TRBV21-1 to TRBJ2-1; whether TRBD2, the table's D call, matches the DNA was not checked. TRBV21-1 is designated a pseudogene. The CDR3 totals 17 residues. The CDR3 DNA reads as TGTGCCAGCAGCAGGAAGGAGGGCGGGGTGACCTACAATGAGCAGTTCTTC. It specifies CASSRKEGGVTYNEQFF.

The chain recombines TRBV5-1 with TRBJ2-7, with 10 bases that match TRBD1. The V segment lost 4 bases and the J segment 5 bases; nucleotides outside the gene matches: 9. CDR3 length: 15 amino acids. CDR1 is SGHRS and CDR2 is YFSETQ in the germline V gene. The CDR3 region is CASSLAGTGANEQYF. The CDR3 DNA sequence: TGCGCCAGCAGCCTCGCCGGGACAGGGGCCAACGAGCAGTACTTC.

This sequence joins TRBV9 and TRBJ1-1, with D perhaps TRBD1 (5 bases). This CDR3 has 16 amino acids. The germline gives CDR1 SGDLS, CDR2 YYNGEE. Trimming pared 3 bases from V and 0 bases from J, leaving 15 bases between. This CDR3 is CASSAHRSPLNTEAFF. DNA of the CDR3: TGTGCCAGCAGCGCACACAGGAGCCCTTTGAACACTGAAGCTTTCTTT.

This CDR3 reads CASSQKGGRGHSPLHF. DNA of the CDR3: TGTGCCAGCAGCCAAAAAGGCGGCAGGGGACATTCACCCCTCCACTTT. The chain uses TRBV3-1 (or the pseudogene TRBV3-2) and TRBJ1-6; D may be TRBD1 (6 bases). The CDR3 runs to 16 residues. Between the trimmed V and J ends, which lost 2 bases and 8 bases, there was a span of 16 bases. Germline V gives CDR1 LGHDT, CDR2 YNNKEL (reference sequence).

The rearrangement links TRBV3-1 (or the pseudogene TRBV3-2) to TRBJ1-6; D ambiguous. Germline values: CDR1 LGHDT, CDR2 YNNKEL (reference sequence). This CDR3 contains 15 residues. Trimming cost V 1 base and J 10 bases, with 14 bases left between them. CDR3 loop: CASSQGAQNWSPLHF. The CDR3 region has the DNA TGTGCCAGCAGCCAAGGAGCGCAGAATTGGTCACCCCTCCACTTT.

This rearrangement joins TRBV19 to TRBJ2-1; weak D call: TRBD2 (6 bases). Germline assignment: CDR1 LNHDA and CDR2 SQIVND (reference sequence). V was clipped by 5 bases and J by 4 bases, with 18 bases between them. The CDR3 contains 16 residues. The CDR3 DNA reads TGTGCCAGTAGTTCCCCCCCCGGGACTTCATACAATGAGCAGTTCTTC. Its protein product is CASSSPPGTSYNEQFF.

This clone was seen a few times. The rearrangement uses TRBV27 and TRBJ1-2; 11 bases fit TRBD1. Per germline, CDR1 MNHEY and CDR2 SMNVEV (reference sequence). The CDR3 runs 15 residues. The J segment lost 5 bases and the V segment lost 5 bases, leaving 7 bases of the junction unmatched. The CDR3 region is CASSPRTGGGYGYTF. The CDR3 bases are TGTGCCAGCAGTCCCCGGACAGGGGGCGGTTATGGCTACACCTTC.

This clone was observed a few times. The V call is TRBV5-6, the J call TRBJ2-2; possibly TRBD1 for D (6 bases). The CDR3 spans 16 residues. CDR1 and CDR2 from the germline V gene are SGHDT and YYEEEE. The V gene lost 2 bases and the J gene lost 1 base, with 12 bases spanning the gap. CDR3 bases: TGTGCCAGCAGCTTACTAAGGGACATGAACACCGGGGAGCTGTTTTTT. Translating gives CASSLLRDMNTGELFF.